This T cell receptor (beta chain) was sequenced during a study of blood T cell repertoires in COVID-19. Study as a whole: Collection of acute and convalescent COVID-19 samples took place in the United States, Italy and Spain. The analysed material was cDNA or gDNA that came from T cells, B-cell-depleted T cells, or PBMCs.

Germline values: CDR1 MNHEY, CDR2 SVGAGI. Trimming took off 0 bases at V and 5 bases at J, with 14 bases between the two ends. The CDR3 covers 15 residues. Of note for this clone: This specimen includes other DNA sequences encoding the same CDR3.

In the source study's methods: How many nucleated cells were present was estimated from reference gene primer amplification. Data came from immunoSEQ multiplex PCR; TCRdb stores just in-frame clones and leaves some out. That table is the source of V, J and clone size, and D and trimming were worked out from the DNA. The data hold fewer than 65,000 clones, with over 80% observed a single time. The V and J genes are TRBV6-5 and TRBJ2-7; D might be TRBD2 (8 bases). The sample taken for sequencing was peripheral blood. The TCR was taken from a man aged 25 to 45 with COVID-19, enrolled during active disease. CDR3 residues: CASSYSTGGGNEQYF. Written as DNA, the CDR3 is TGTGCCAGCAGTTACTCGACGGGAGGGGGCAACGAGCAGTACTTC.